Listed below are T cell receptor beta chains from one sample, sequenced in a study of T-cell memory formation after mild COVID-19. Each CDR3 protein is one row after TCRdb ran MiXCR on the 5' RACE reads. The table shows about 260,000 distinct CDR3 sequences, with roughly 8% occurring only once. What was sequenced was PBMCs or a T cell subset sorted from them (not recorded which). These receptors were obtained from a man between 18 and 35 years old who had mild COVID-19 (a few samples of this study predate the infection). Cell type and time point are not known. Each CDR3 is given with its conserved first and last residue. The D gene is left open where the match is weak. For some rows the clone size is stated as once, few or many, or as a class when expanded; others skip it.

len: 15
d_gene: -
abundance: -
v_gene: TRBV6-2/TRBV6-3
j_gene: TRBJ2-3
CDR3nt: TGTGCCAGCAGTTCACAGGGTGTCAGGACAGATACGCAGTATTTT
CDR3aa: CASSSQGVRTDTQYF

len: 15
d_gene: TRBD2
abundance: few
v_gene: TRBV7-2
j_gene: TRBJ2-1
CDR3nt: TGTGCCAGCAGCAGGACTAGCGGGGATTACAATGAGCAGTTCTTC
CDR3aa: CASSRTSGDYNEQFF

len: 13
d_gene: -
abundance: many
v_gene: TRBV7-8
j_gene: TRBJ2-2
CDR3nt: TGTGCCAGCAGCTCCAGGGTACCCGGGGAGCTGTTTTTT
CDR3aa: CASSSRVPGELFF

len: 12
d_gene: -
abundance: few
v_gene: TRBV20-1
j_gene: TRBJ1-5
CDR3nt: TGCAGTGCTAACAATCGGGGTCAGCCCCAGCATTTT
CDR3aa: CSANNRGQPQHF

len: 13
d_gene: -
abundance: few
v_gene: TRBV20-1
j_gene: TRBJ1-5
CDR3nt: TGCAGTGTTACAGGGAATAGCAATCAGCCCCAGCATTTT
CDR3aa: CSVTGNSNQPQHF

len: 13
d_gene: -
abundance: -
v_gene: TRBV7-6
j_gene: TRBJ2-5
CDR3nt: TGTGCCAGCAGCCCGACAAACCTAGAGACCCAGTACTTC
CDR3aa: CASSPTNLETQYF

len: 14
d_gene: TRBD2
abundance: few
v_gene: TRBV28
j_gene: TRBJ2-5
CDR3nt: TGTGCCAGCAGTTCCCCCGGGACTAGCGCGACCCAGTACTTC
CDR3aa: CASSSPGTSATQYF

len: 14
d_gene: -
abundance: few
v_gene: TRBV20-1
j_gene: TRBJ1-5
CDR3nt: TGCAGTGCTAGTGCAGGGGTTAGCAATCAGCCCCAGCATTTT
CDR3aa: CSASAGVSNQPQHF

len: 15
d_gene: -
abundance: -
v_gene: TRBV12-3/TRBV12-4
j_gene: TRBJ1-4
CDR3nt: TGTGCCAGCAGTTCGAGCCTCCCGGGCAAAGAAAAACTGTTTTTT
CDR3aa: CASSSSLPGKEKLFF

len: 16
d_gene: TRBD1
abundance: -
v_gene: TRBV7-2
j_gene: TRBJ2-4
CDR3nt: TGTGCCAGCAGCGCCGAGGGGGCGGGAGCCAAAAACATTCAGTACTTC
CDR3aa: CASSAEGAGAKNIQYF

len: 15
d_gene: -
abundance: -
v_gene: TRBV12-3/TRBV12-4
j_gene: TRBJ1-6
CDR3nt: TGTGCCAGCAGTTGGAACAGAGCCTCCAATTCACCCCTCCACTTT
CDR3aa: CASSWNRASNSPLHF

len: 14
d_gene: -
abundance: many
v_gene: TRBV4-3
j_gene: TRBJ2-2
CDR3nt: TGCGCCAGCAGCCTTCTGGAGGTAACCGGGGAGCTGTTTTTT
CDR3aa: CASSLLEVTGELFF

len: 15
d_gene: TRBD1
abundance: few
v_gene: TRBV7-2
j_gene: TRBJ1-5
CDR3nt: TGTGCCAGCAGCCTACAGGGGGCGAAAATGCAGCCCCAGCATTTT
CDR3aa: CASSLQGAKMQPQHF

len: 15
d_gene: TRBD1
abundance: few
v_gene: TRBV7-2
j_gene: TRBJ1-6
CDR3nt: TGTGCCAGCGTCCTCCGGACAGGTTCTAATTCACCCCTCCACTTT
CDR3aa: CASVLRTGSNSPLHF